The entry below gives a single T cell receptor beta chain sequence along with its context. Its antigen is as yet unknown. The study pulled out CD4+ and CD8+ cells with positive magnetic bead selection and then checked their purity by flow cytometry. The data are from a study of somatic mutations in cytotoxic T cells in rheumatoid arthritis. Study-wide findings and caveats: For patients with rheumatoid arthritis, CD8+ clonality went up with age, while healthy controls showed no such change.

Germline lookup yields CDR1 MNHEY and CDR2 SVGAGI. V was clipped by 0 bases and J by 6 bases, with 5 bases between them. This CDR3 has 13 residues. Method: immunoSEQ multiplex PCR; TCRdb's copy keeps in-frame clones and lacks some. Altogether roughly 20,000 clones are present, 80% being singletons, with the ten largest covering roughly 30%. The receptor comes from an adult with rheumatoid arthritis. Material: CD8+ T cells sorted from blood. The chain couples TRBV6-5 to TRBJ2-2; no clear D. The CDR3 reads CASSYSIPGELFF. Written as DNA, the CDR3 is TGTGCCAGCAGTTACTCGATCCCCGGGGAGCTGTTTTTT.